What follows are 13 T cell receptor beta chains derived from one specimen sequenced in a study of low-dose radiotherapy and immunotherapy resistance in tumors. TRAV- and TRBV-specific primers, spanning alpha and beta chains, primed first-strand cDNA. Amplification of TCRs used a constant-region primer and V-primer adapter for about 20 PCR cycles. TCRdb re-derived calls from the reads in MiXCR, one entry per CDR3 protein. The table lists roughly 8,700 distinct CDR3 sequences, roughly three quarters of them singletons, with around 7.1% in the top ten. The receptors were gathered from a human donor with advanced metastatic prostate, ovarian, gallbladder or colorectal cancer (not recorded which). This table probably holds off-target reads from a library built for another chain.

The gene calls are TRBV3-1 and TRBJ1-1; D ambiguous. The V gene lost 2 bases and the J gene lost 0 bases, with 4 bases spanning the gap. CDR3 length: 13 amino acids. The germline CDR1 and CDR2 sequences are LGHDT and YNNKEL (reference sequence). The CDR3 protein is CASSQTVNTEAFF. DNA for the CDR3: TGTGCCAGCAGCCAAACAGTGAACACTGAAGCTTTCTTT.

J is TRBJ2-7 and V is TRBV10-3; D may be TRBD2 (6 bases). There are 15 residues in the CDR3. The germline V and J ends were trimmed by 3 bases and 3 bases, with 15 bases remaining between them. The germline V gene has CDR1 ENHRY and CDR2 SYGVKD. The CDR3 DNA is TGTGCCATCAGTGACCCCGGACCCGGGGGCTACGAGCAGTACTTC. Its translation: CAISDPGPGGYEQYF.

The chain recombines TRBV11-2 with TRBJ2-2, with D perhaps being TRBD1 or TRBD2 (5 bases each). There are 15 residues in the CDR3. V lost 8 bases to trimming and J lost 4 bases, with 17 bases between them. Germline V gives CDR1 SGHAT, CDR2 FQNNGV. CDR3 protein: CASGDRNFLTGELFF. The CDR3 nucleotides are TGTGCCAGCGGGGACCGCAACTTCCTCACCGGGGAGCTGTTTTTT.

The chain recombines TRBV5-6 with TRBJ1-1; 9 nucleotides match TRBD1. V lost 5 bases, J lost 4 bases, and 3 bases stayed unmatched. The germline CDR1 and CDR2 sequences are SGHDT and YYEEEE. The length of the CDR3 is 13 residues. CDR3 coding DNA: TGTGCCAGCAGTATGACAGGGGGCACTGAAGCTTTCTTT. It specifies CASSMTGGTEAFF.

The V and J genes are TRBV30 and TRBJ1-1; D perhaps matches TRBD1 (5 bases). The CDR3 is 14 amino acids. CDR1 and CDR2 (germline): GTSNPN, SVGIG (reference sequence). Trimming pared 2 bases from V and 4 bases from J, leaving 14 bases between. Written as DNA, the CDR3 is TGTGCCTGGAGTTCGCAGAGGGGTGCCACTGAAGCTTTCTTT. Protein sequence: CAWSSQRGATEAFF.

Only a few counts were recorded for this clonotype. The DNA for the CDR3 is TGTGCCAGCAAAACAGGGTTTACTGGGGCCAACGTCCTGACTTTC. Amino acids: CASKTGFTGANVLTF. V gene TRBV6-8 combines with J gene TRBJ2-6, with a tentative D call TRBD1 (6 bases). Germline lookup yields CDR1 MNHGY and CDR2 SAAAGT. The CDR3 spans 15 residues. The germline V and J ends were trimmed by 7 bases and 2 bases, with 12 bases remaining between them.

CDR3 nucleotide sequence: TGTGCCAGCAGCTTCGGACATCGCCCAGAGACCCAGTACTTC. Its protein product is CASSFGHRPETQYF. The chain recombines TRBV13 with TRBJ2-5, with a weak D call TRBD1 (5 bases). CDR1 and CDR2 from the germline V gene are PRHDT and FYEKMQ (reference sequence). Trimming removed 3 bases at V and 4 bases at J, with 12 bases between. The CDR3 is 14 amino acids.

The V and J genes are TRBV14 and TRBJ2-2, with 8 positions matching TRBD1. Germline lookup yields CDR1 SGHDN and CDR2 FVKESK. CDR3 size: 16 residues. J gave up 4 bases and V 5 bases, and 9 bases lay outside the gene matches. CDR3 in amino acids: CASSEGAGGFTGELFF. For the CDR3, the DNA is TGTGCCAGCAGCGAAGGGGCAGGGGGCTTCACCGGGGAGCTGTTTTTT. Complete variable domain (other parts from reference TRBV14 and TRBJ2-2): EAGVTQFPSHSVIEKGQTVTLRCDPISGHDNLYWYRRVMGKEIKFLLHFVKESKQDESGMPNNRFLAERTGGTYSTLKVQPAELEDSGVYFCASSEGAGGFTGELFFGEGSRLTVL.

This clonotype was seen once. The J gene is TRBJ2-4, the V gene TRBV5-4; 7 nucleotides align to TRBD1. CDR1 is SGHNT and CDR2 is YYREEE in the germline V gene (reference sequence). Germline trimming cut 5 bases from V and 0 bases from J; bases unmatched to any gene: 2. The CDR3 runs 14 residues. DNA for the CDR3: TGTGCCAGCAGGGCAGGGGGAGCCAAAAACATTCAGTACTTC. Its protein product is CASRAGGAKNIQYF. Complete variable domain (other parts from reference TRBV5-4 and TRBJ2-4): ETGVTQSPTHLIKTRGQQVTLRCSSQSGHNTVSWYQQALGQGPQFIFQYYREEENGRGNFPPRFSGLQFPNYSSELNVNALELDDSALYLCASRAGGAKNIQYFGAGTRLSVL.

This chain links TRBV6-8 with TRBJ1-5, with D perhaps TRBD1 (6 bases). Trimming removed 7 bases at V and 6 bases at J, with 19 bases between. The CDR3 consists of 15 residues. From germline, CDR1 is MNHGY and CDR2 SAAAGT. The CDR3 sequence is CASIGQPLLGQPQHF. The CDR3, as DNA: TGTGCCAGCATCGGACAGCCCCTCCTCGGTCAGCCCCAGCATTTT.

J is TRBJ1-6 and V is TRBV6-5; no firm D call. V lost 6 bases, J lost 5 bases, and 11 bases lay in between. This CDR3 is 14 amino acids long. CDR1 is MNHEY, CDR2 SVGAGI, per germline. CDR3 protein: CASRREADNSPLHF. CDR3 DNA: TGTGCCAGCAGACGGGAGGCCGATAATTCACCCCTCCACTTT.

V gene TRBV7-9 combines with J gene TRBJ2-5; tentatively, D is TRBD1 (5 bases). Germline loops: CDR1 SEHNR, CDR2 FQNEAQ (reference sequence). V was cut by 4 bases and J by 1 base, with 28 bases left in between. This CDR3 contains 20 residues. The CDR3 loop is CASSSSTGPLSFRTQETQYF. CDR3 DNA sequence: TGTGCCAGCAGCTCAAGCACAGGCCCGCTCAGTTTCAGAACCCAAGAGACCCAGTACTTC.

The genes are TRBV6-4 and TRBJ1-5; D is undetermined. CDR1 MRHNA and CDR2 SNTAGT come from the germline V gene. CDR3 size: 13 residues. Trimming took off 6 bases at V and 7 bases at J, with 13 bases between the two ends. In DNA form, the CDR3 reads TGTGCCAGCAGCCCGGATTTACAGCAGCCCCAGCATTTT. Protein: CASSPDLQQPQHF.